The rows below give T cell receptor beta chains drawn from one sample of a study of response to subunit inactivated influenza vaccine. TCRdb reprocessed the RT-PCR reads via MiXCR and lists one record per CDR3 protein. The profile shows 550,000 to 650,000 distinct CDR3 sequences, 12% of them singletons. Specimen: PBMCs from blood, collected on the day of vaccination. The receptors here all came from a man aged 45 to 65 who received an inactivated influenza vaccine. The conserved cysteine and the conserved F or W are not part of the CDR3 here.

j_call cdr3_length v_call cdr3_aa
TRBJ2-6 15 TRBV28 ASSSPGARSGANVLT
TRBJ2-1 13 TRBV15 ATSREGGWANEQF
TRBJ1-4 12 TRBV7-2 ASSLTRGPEKLF
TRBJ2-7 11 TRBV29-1 SVVDTRLYEQY
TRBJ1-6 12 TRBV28 ASSLIRVGSPLH
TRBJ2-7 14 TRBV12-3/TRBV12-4 ASSAPGTSGSYEQY
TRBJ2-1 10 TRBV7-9 ATPGPTNEQF
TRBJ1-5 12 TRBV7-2 ASNITDSNQPQH
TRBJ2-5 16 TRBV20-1 SARDRRLAGGRGETQY
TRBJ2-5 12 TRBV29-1 SAKTGAAQETQY
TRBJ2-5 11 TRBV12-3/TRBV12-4 ASSSGAEETQY
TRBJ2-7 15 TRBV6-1 ASSEAKRTEVYYEQY
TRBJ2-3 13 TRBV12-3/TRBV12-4 ASSFLPSFTDTQY
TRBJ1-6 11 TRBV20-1 SARTAYNSPLH
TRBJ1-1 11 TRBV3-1 ASSHGQGGEAF
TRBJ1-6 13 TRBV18 ASSPRTADNSPLH
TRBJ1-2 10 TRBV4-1 ASSLTGVGYT
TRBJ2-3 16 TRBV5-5 ASSGTSGRPSRTDTQY
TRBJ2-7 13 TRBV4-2 ASSLDGLASYEQY
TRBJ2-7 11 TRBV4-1 ASSQWQNYEQY
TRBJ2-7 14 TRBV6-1 ASSPNGLAGTYEQY
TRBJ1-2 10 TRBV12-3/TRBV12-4 ASSLRGRGYT
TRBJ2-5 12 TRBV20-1 SASPRRTQETQY
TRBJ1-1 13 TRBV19 ASSIRTGIGAEAF
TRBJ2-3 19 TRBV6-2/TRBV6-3 ASSYSSTSGQIDSSTDTQY
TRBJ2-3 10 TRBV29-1 SARIITDTQY